These T cell receptor beta chains were read from a single sample in a study of blood T cell repertoires in COVID-19. Data came from immunoSEQ multiplex PCR; TCRdb stores just in-frame clones and leaves some out. Of roughly 260,000 clones listed, about four fifths are singletons. The sequencing input was PBMCs or T cells enriched from blood (not recorded which). These receptors came from a woman between 40 and 50 years old who had been exposed to COVID-19. Both conserved end residues are trimmed from each CDR3.

TRBV6-6	TRBJ1-2	ASSSGQGFYGYT
TRBV6-2/TRBV6-3	TRBJ2-3	ASSYGPTGTTDTQY
TRBV7-9	TRBJ1-1	ASSLKARGGTEAF
TRBV4-2	TRBJ1-2	ASSQVAGVNYGYT
TRBV5-4	TRBJ2-5	ASSYVQGKETQY
TRBV5-1	TRBJ2-1	ASRVGPSSYNEQF
TRBV5-1	TRBJ2-3	ASSLRAGGGTDTQY
TRBV13	TRBJ2-7	ASSHGPPAGEQY
TRBV5-1	TRBJ1-6	ASSLDGQGGNSPLH
TRBV29-1	TRBJ2-7	SVALAPPSYEQY
TRBV12-3/TRBV12-4	TRBJ1-2	ASRPDSGYGYT
TRBV16	TRBJ1-2	ASSRSRNRGDKGYGYT
TRBV5-8	TRBJ1-1	ASSWRDRTF
TRBV7-2	TRBJ1-2	ASSSPGANYGYT
TRBV5-1	TRBJ2-5	ASRSTGRGQETQY
TRBV7-2	TRBJ1-2	ASSLVRGSYGYT
TRBV5-6	TRBJ1-1	ASNSRNSEAF
TRBV27	TRBJ1-1	ASSLLPGDTEAF
TRBV10-3	TRBJ2-7	AISEGLGGDEQY
TRBV27	TRBJ2-1	ASSLYLTGLVGNEQF
TRBV5-1	TRBJ2-1	ASSLGPGNYNEQF
TRBV28	TRBJ1-2	ASSLNTNGYT
TRBV19	TRBJ2-1	ASSQDRGNEQF
TRBV28	TRBJ1-2	ASSLTGEGSYT
TRBV5-1	TRBJ1-5	ASSLGGRQPQH
TRBV7-2	TRBJ1-2	ASSRDRGSTNYGYT
TRBV19	TRBJ1-2	ASSGTGQGVYGYT
TRBV19	TRBJ1-5	ASSVIEGRNQPQH
TRBV7-2	TRBJ2-7	ASSLMVGGPYEQY
TRBV27	TRBJ2-1	ASSLGTGRRDEQF
TRBV7-2	TRBJ2-5	ASSFSRGHTSKETQY
TRBV19	TRBJ1-1	ASRQGPRGAF
TRBV19	TRBJ2-7	ASSPGTGLEQY
TRBV30	TRBJ1-3	AWKAETASGNTIY
TRBV4-3	TRBJ2-3	ASSQDWGEGVNTDTQY
TRBV4-2	TRBJ2-2	ASSLESGGNTGELF
TRBV19	TRBJ1-1	ASSIRGTEAF
TRBV19	TRBJ1-2	ASSIPAQGINGYT
TRBV7-3	TRBJ2-6	ASSLIPSGAGANVLT
TRBV7-3	TRBJ2-6	ASSPGSGANVLT
TRBV18	TRBJ2-7	ASSPRLRDTEQY
TRBV7-2	TRBJ1-4	ASSTGIERGEKLF
TRBV7-8	TRBJ2-3	ASSLELAGGTDTQY
TRBV2	TRBJ1-1	ASSEGGNMNTEAF
TRBV27	TRBJ1-4	ASSDPRVGEKLF
TRBV12-3/TRBV12-4	TRBJ1-1	ASSLVVTEAF
TRBV5-6	TRBJ2-7	ASSWQGYEQY
TRBV4-2	TRBJ1-3	ASSQAAEFSGNTIY
TRBV5-6	TRBJ1-1	ASSPPGRMNTEAF
TRBV18	TRBJ1-2	ASSPGGEDYT
TRBV3-1/TRBV3-2	TRBJ1-2	ASSQVGTGYGYT
TRBV4-1	TRBJ1-6	ASSQANFLGSYNSPLH
TRBV6-5	TRBJ1-6	ASSYEKQGHPLH
TRBV9	TRBJ1-2	ASSPGTGDFYGYT
TRBV19	TRBJ1-5	ASSIPWGGRGSNQPQH